Presented here are 26 T cell receptor beta chains from one specimen sequenced in a study of Ad26.COV2.S vaccination and SARS-CoV-2 variants. Libraries were prepared by immunoSEQ multiplex PCR; TCRdb keeps only in-frame clonotypes and omits some of them. Altogether more than 400,000 clones are present, about 90% being singletons, with the ten largest covering approximately 1.6%. Stated treatment: roughly 20 received Ad26.COV2.S at low or high dose, single or two shots; roughly 5 received placebo; per-sample allocation not given. On day 63 after the first injection, vaccine and placebo recipients gave samples. The input for sequencing was peripheral blood, taken in a trial of Ad26.COV2.S vaccine versus placebo. These receptors all stem from a person aged 18-60 years who received the Ad26.COV2.S COVID-19 vaccine or a placebo.

This chain uses TRBV11-2 with TRBJ2-4; 7 bases agree with TRBD2. After removal of 5 bases from V and 3 bases from J, the junction contained 10 bases not matched to a gene. The germline V gene has CDR1 SGHAT and CDR2 FQNNGV. The CDR3 loop spans 16 amino acids. CDR3: CASSPWGAGDKNIQYF. The CDR3 DNA sequence: TGTGCCAGCAGCCCCTGGGGTGCGGGGGACAAAAACATTCAGTACTTC.

This clone turned up a few times. The chain couples TRBV5-1 to TRBJ2-5; the D is unclear. The CDR3 is 14 residues long. Trimming took 1 base from V and 0 from J, leaving 7 bases between them. Germline loops: CDR1 SGHRS, CDR2 YFSETQ. The CDR3, as DNA: TGCGCCAGCAGCTTGTGGGCTGACCAAGAGACCCAGTACTTC. Encoded protein: CASSLWADQETQYF. Supplemented by reference TRBV5-1 and TRBJ2-5, the full variable domain reads KAGVTQTPRYLIKTRGQQVTLSCSPISGHRSVSWYQQTPGQGLQFLFEYFSETQRNKGNFPGRFSGRQFSNSRSEMNVSTLELGDSALYLCASSLWADQETQYFGPGTRLLVL.

The chain recombines TRBV5-8 with TRBJ1-1; 7 bases map to TRBD1. CDR3 length: 14 residues. Looked up from germline, CDR1 is SGHTS and CDR2 is YDEGEE. J was trimmed by 11 bases and V by 4 bases; bases with no gene match: 14. The CDR3 nucleotides are TGTGCCAGCAGCGGTGGTGGGCAGGGGGTGGCGGCTTTCTTT. It yields the protein CASSGGGQGVAAFF.

V is TRBV19 and J is TRBJ1-1, with TRBD1 matching over 9 bases. V shed 7 bases and J 4 bases; nucleotides not matched to a gene: 10. Germline V gene data show CDR1 as LNHDA and CDR2 as SQIVND (reference sequence). CDR3 size: 15 residues. CDR3: CASNEGQGGTTEAFF. DNA for the CDR3: TGTGCCAGTAACGAGGGACAGGGAGGAACCACTGAAGCTTTCTTT.

This rearrangement joins TRBV5-8 to TRBJ2-5; D remains unclear. V shed 3 bases and J shed 0 bases, with 9 bases lying between them. Germline V lookup: CDR1 SGHTS, CDR2 YDEGEE. The CDR3 covers 14 residues. The CDR3 protein is CASSWRLYQETQYF. CDR3 nucleotides: TGTGCCAGCAGCTGGCGGCTTTACCAAGAGACCCAGTACTTC.

The chain recombines TRBV30 with TRBJ2-2, with a possible D match to TRBD1 (6 bases). The CDR3 extends over 15 amino acids. V was clipped by 8 bases and J by 4 bases, with 20 bases between them. CDR1 GTSNPN and CDR2 SVGIG come from the germline V gene (reference sequence). CDR3 sequence: CATKVGARGTGELFF. DNA of the CDR3: TGTGCCACGAAAGTGGGGGCCCGGGGCACCGGGGAGCTGTTTTTT.

In this sample, this clone turned up once. The chain employs TRBV24-1 and TRBJ2-3; 7 bases are shared with TRBD2. The CDR3 runs to 16 residues. CDR1 and CDR2 (germline): KGHDR, SFDVKD. With 4 bases clipped from V and 2 bases from J, the junction kept 8 bases outside the gene matches. The CDR3 is CATSEPRGNPTDTQYF. In nucleotides, the CDR3 is TGTGCCACCAGTGAACCGCGGGGGAATCCCACAGATACGCAGTATTTT.

The chain joins TRBV27 to TRBJ1-2; tentatively, D is TRBD1 (5 bases). V shed 5 bases and J shed 6 bases, with 22 bases lying between them. The CDR3 is made up of 16 amino acids. Germline CDR1 reads MNHEY; CDR2 reads SMNVEV (reference sequence). CDR3 bases: TGTGCCAGCAGTCCCCGCAATCAGGGACGAGGAGATGGCTACACCTTC. This sequence encodes CASSPRNQGRGDGYTF.

V gene TRBV12-3 or TRBV12-4 combines with J gene TRBJ2-7; D is ambiguous. The CDR3 runs 12 residues. Trimming removed 2 bases at V and 4 bases at J, with 6 bases between. CDR3 nucleotide sequence: TGTGCCAGCAGTTTACTTCCGTACGAGCAGTACTTC. This gives the protein CASSLLPYEQYF.

V is TRBV10-3 and J is TRBJ2-7; 8 bases match TRBD1. Germline CDR1 reads ENHRY; CDR2 reads SYGVKD. V was clipped by 6 bases and J by 0 bases; unmatched bases: 4. The CDR3 runs to 14 residues. CDR3 amino acids: CAISYDRGSYEQYF. CDR3 sequence (DNA): TGTGCCATCAGCTATGACAGGGGCTCCTACGAGCAGTACTTC.

The V and J genes are TRBV10-3 and TRBJ1-2, with D perhaps TRBD1 (5 bases). Germline V gives CDR1 ENHRY, CDR2 SYGVKD. Trimming stripped 7 bases from V and 7 bases from J, with 22 bases between. The CDR3 length is 15 residues. This CDR3 is CAINGSPSGGGGYTF. CDR3 nucleotides: TGTGCCATCAATGGGTCGCCCTCCGGGGGGGGTGGCTACACCTTC.

The table lists this clone with a count of one. The gene calls are TRBV28 and TRBJ1-1; TRBD1 matches at 8 bases. V lost 5 bases, J lost 1 base, and 6 bases stayed unmatched. The CDR3 is made up of 15 amino acids. Germline-derived CDR1 and CDR2 are MDHEN and SYDVKM. The CDR3 nucleotides read TGTGCCAGCAGTGGGGAGGACAGGGCGAACACTGAAGCTTTCTTT. This encodes CASSGEDRANTEAFF.

The chain employs TRBV27 and TRBJ2-1; TRBD2 matches at 9 bases. V trimming: 3 bases; J trimming: 5 bases; junction bases outside the gene matches: 5. Germline assignment: CDR1 MNHEY and CDR2 SMNVEV (reference sequence). The CDR3 sequence is 15 residues long. The CDR3 loop is CASSLVRGGHNEQFF. In nucleotides, the CDR3 is TGTGCCAGCAGTTTGGTGCGGGGGGGCCACAATGAGCAGTTCTTC.

The rearrangement links TRBV5-5 to TRBJ2-5, with 7 bases aligning to TRBD1. This CDR3 is 15 amino acids long. Germline lookup yields CDR1 SGHKS and CDR2 YYEKEE (reference sequence). With V trimmed by 0 bases and J by 4 bases, 6 bases remained unmatched. DNA for the CDR3: TGTGCCAGCAGCTTGGAGGGGGCCGTGAGAGAGACCCAGTACTTC. As protein: CASSLEGAVRETQYF. The whole variable domain, filled in from reference TRBV5-5 and TRBJ2-5, reads DAGVTQSPTHLIKTRGQQVTLRCSPISGHKSVSWYQQVLGQGPQFIFQYYEKEERGRGNFPDRFSARQFPNYSSELNVNALLLGDSALYLCASSLEGAVRETQYFGPGTRLLVL.

The V and J genes are TRBV28 and TRBJ2-7; no clear D gene. The CDR3 totals 13 residues. Germline assignment: CDR1 MDHEN and CDR2 SYDVKM. CDR3 coding DNA: TGTGCTATATCCGGCGGTTACTCCTACGAGCAGTACTTC. Its protein is CAISGGYSYEQYF.

A note on this clone: At one end the junction does not follow the germline gene, possibly because of a read error. The sample carries other DNA sequences with the same CDR3. J is TRBJ2-5 and V is TRBV7-2, with a weak D call TRBD2 (5 bases). CDR1 is SGHTA and CDR2 is FQGNSA in the germline V gene. The CDR3 has 11 amino acids. The CDR3 reads CASTSWETQYF. The CDR3 DNA sequence: TGTGCCAGCACCTCTTGGGAGACCCAATACTTC.

A note on this clone: This sample includes further DNA sequences coding for the same CDR3. The CDR3 DNA reads TGTGCCAGTAGTCCTCGACAGGGATTGAACACTGAAGCTTTCTTT. It codes for CASSPRQGLNTEAFF. This chain connects TRBV19 to TRBJ1-1, with 7 bases matching TRBD1. Germline V gene sequence: CDR1 LNHDA, CDR2 SQIVND (reference sequence). The CDR3 length is 15 residues. J was trimmed by 0 bases and V by 5 bases; bases with no gene match: 6.

The count of this clone is one. This chain links TRBV6-2 or TRBV6-3 with TRBJ2-1, with a weak D call TRBD2 (7 bases). From germline, CDR1 is MNHEY and CDR2 SVGEGT. The CDR3 loop spans 16 amino acids. Trimming cost V 3 bases and J 2 bases, with 14 bases left between them. The CDR3 spells CASSYGGAWTYNEQFF. CDR3 bases: TGTGCCAGCAGTTATGGGGGGGCATGGACCTACAATGAGCAGTTCTTC.

This clone was counted once. V and J are TRBV13 and TRBJ2-3; D is uncertain. The CDR3 is 13 residues long. The V end was cut by 1 base, the J end by 4 bases, with 6 bases between. Germline CDR1 reads PRHDT; CDR2 reads FYEKMQ (reference sequence). The CDR3 bases are TGTGCCAGCAGCTTAGTTCGTGCAGATACGCAGTATTTT. It translates to CASSLVRADTQYF.

Only one count was recorded for this clone. The V gene is TRBV5-1, the J gene TRBJ2-1, with TRBD1 matching over 10 bases. The V gene end was trimmed by 2 bases and the J gene end by 7 bases; junction bases not matched to a gene: 9. The CDR3 totals 16 residues. Germline values: CDR1 SGHRS, CDR2 YFSETQ. Here the CDR3 DNA reads TGCGCCAGCAGCTTAGGTTCCGGGACAGGGGCGAATGAGCAGTTCTTC. It codes for CASSLGSGTGANEQFF.

This chain joins TRBV10-1 and TRBJ2-7; D call uncertain. CDR1 and CDR2 (germline): WNHNN, SYGVQD (reference sequence). The CDR3 loop spans 11 amino acids. Trimming stripped 9 bases from V and 5 bases from J, with 11 bases between. The CDR3 DNA follows: TGCGCCAGGGTTGAGGTGCACGAGCAGTACTTC. Translating it yields CARVEVHEQYF.

The V and J genes are TRBV7-2 and TRBJ2-7; D is ambiguous. V gave up 2 bases and J gave up 0 bases, with 14 bases separating them. Germline V gene lookup returns CDR1 SGHTA and CDR2 FQGNSA. The CDR3 covers 16 residues. In DNA form, the CDR3 reads TGTGCCAGCAGCTTATACGTACAGCTACCCTCCTACGAGCAGTACTTC. It specifies CASSLYVQLPSYEQYF. Filled out from reference TRBV7-2 and TRBJ2-7, the complete variable domain reads GAGVSQSPSNKVTEKGKDVELRCDPISGHTALYWYRQSLGQGLEFLIYFQGNSAPDKSGLPSDRFSAERTGGSVSTLTIQRTQQEDSAVYLCASSLYVQLPSYEQYFGPGTRLTVT.

The chain couples TRBV3-1 (or the pseudogene TRBV3-2) to TRBJ1-2, with TRBD1 matching over 8 bases. J gave up 8 bases and V 4 bases, and 15 bases lay outside the gene matches. The CDR3 contains 16 residues. From germline, CDR1 is LGHDT and CDR2 YNNKEL (reference sequence). The CDR3 nucleotides are TGTGCCAGCAGCCCGACCCACCTGACAGGGGCGCAGGGCTACACCTTC. Its protein product is CASSPTHLTGAQGYTF.

The V gene is TRBV9, the J gene TRBJ1-2; D is unresolved. Germline V CDR1 and CDR2: SGDLS, YYNGEE. Trimming took off 2 bases at V and 1 base at J, with 6 bases between the two ends. The CDR3 runs 13 residues. The CDR3 protein is CASSVVDNYGYTF. Written as DNA, the CDR3 is TGTGCCAGCAGCGTGGTAGATAACTATGGCTACACCTTC.

This sequence joins TRBV19 and TRBJ2-7; 9 bases are shared with TRBD1. Germline V gene sequence: CDR1 LNHDA, CDR2 SQIVND (reference sequence). CDR3 length: 13 residues. V gave up 6 bases and J gave up 6 bases; unmatched junction bases: 6. The CDR3 is CASRGTGSAEQYF. CDR3 nucleotide sequence: TGTGCCAGTAGGGGGACAGGGTCGGCCGAGCAGTACTTC. The full variable domain, in which reference TRBV19 and TRBJ2-7 provide the parts outside the CDR3, is DGGITQSPKYLFRKEGQNVTLSCEQNLNHDAMYWYRQDPGQGLRLIYYSQIVNDFQKGDIAEGYSVSREKKESFPLTVTSAQKNPTAFYLCASRGTGSAEQYFGPGTRLTVT.

This chain joins TRBV28 and TRBJ2-1, with D hard to call. Trimming removed 7 bases at V and 5 bases at J, with 9 bases between. Germline CDR1 reads MDHEN; CDR2 reads SYDVKM. The CDR3 runs to 12 residues. CDR3 in amino acids: CASNPTDNEQFF. In nucleotides, the CDR3 is TGTGCCAGCAACCCGACTGACAATGAGCAGTTCTTC.